This T cell receptor beta chain is drawn from a study of blood T cell repertoires in COVID-19. Some clones are missing from TCRdb's copy, which holds only in-frame ones; the method was immunoSEQ multiplex PCR. The sample records 65,000 to 95,000 clones, around four fifths being singletons. The germline V and J ends were trimmed by 8 bases and 2 bases, with 10 bases remaining between them. Germline V gene sequence: CDR1 SNHLY, CDR2 FYNNEI. The CDR3 is made up of 12 amino acids. This chain connects TRBV2 to TRBJ2-7; tentatively, D is TRBD1 (6 bases). What was sequenced was peripheral blood. This TCR came from a man older than 75 with active or convalescent COVID-19. CDR3 sequence: CASGGRTYEQYV. CDR3 DNA sequence: TGTGCCAGCGGGGGCAGAACCTACGAGCAGTACGTC.